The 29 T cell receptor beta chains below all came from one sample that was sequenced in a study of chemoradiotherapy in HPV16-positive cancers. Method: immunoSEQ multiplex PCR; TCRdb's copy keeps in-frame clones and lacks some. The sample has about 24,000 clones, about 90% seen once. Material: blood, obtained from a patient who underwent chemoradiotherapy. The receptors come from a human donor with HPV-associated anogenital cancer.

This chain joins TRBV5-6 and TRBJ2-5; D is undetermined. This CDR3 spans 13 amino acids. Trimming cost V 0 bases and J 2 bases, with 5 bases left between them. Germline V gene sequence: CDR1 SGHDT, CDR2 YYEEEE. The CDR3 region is CASSLVNQETQYF. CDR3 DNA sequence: TGTGCCAGCAGCTTGGTTAATCAAGAGACCCAGTACTTC.

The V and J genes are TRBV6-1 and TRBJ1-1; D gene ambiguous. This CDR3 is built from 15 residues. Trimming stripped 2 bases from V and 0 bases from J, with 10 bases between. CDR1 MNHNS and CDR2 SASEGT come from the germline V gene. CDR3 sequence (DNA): TGTGCCAGCAGTGAATGGGCAGCCATGAACACTGAAGCTTTCTTT. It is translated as CASSEWAAMNTEAFF.

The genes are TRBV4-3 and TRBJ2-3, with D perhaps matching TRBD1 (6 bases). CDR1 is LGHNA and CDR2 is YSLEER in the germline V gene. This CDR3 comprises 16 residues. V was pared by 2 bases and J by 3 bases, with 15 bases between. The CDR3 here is CASSQTVRGLTDTQYF. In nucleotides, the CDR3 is TGCGCCAGCAGCCAAACGGTTAGGGGGTTGACAGATACGCAGTATTTT.

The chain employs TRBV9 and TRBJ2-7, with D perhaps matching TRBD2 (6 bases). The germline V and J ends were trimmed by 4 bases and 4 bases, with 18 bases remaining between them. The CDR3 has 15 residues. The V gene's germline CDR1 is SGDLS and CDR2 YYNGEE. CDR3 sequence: CASSPGDSPVYEQYF. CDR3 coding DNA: TGTGCCAGCAGCCCTGGGGACTCCCCAGTTTACGAGCAGTACTTC.

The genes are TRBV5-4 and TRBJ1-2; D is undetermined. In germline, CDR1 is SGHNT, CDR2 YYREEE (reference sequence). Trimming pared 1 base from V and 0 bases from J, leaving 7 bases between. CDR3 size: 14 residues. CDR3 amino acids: CASSLPDPNYGYTF. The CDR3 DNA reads TGTGCCAGCAGCTTGCCAGATCCTAACTATGGCTACACCTTC.

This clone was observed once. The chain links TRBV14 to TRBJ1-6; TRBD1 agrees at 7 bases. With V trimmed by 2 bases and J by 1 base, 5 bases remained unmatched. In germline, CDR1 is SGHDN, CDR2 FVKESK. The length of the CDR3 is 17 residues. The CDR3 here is CASSQPRGASYNSPLHF. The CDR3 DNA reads TGTGCCAGCAGCCAACCCAGGGGGGCTTCCTATAATTCACCCCTCCACTTT.

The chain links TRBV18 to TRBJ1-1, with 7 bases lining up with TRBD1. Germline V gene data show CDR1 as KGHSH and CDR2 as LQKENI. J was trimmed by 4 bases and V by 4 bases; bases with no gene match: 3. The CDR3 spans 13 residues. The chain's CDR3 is CASSQGAGTEAFF. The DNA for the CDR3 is TGTGCCAGCTCACAGGGGGCCGGCACTGAAGCTTTCTTT.

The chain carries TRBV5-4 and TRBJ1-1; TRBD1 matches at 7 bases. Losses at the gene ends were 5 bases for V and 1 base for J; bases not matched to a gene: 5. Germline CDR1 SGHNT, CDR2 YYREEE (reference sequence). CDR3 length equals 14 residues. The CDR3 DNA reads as TGTGCCAGCAGTTTCGGGACAGCGAACACTGAAGCTTTCTTT. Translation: CASSFGTANTEAFF.

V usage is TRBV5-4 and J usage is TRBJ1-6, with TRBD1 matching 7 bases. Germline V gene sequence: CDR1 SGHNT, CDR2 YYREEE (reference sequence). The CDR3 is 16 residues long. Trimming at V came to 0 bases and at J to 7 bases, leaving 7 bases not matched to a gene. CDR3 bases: TGTGCCAGCAGCTTGGAGGGGGCGTATGGGAATTCACCCCTCCACTTT. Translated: CASSLEGAYGNSPLHF. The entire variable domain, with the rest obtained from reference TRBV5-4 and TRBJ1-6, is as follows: ETGVTQSPTHLIKTRGQQVTLRCSSQSGHNTVSWYQQALGQGPQFIFQYYREEENGRGNFPPRFSGLQFPNYSSELNVNALELDDSALYLCASSLEGAYGNSPLHFGNGTRLTVT.

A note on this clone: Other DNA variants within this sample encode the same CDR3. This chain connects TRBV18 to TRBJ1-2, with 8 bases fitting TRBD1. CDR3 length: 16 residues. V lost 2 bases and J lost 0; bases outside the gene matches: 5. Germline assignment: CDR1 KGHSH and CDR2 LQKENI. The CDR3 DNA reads TGTGCCAGCTCACCAGGGACAGGAAGAGCTAACTATGGCTACACCTTC. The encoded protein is CASSPGTGRANYGYTF.

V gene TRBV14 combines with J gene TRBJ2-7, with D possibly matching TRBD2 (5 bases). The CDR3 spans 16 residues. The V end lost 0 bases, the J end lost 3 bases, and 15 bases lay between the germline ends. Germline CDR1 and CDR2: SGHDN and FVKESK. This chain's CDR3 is CASSQDVGVTYYEQYF. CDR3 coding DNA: TGTGCCAGCAGCCAAGATGTGGGAGTTACTTACTACGAGCAGTACTTC.

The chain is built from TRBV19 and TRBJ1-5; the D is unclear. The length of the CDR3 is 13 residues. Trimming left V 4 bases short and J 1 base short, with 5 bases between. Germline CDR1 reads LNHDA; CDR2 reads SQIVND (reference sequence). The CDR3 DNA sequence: TGTGCCAGTAGTAGCCAGAGCAATCAGCCCCAGCATTTT. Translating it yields CASSSQSNQPQHF.

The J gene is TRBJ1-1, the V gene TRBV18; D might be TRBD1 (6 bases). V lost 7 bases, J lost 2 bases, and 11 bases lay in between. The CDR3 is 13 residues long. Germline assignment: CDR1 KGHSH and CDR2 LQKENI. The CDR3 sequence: CASFMDRNTEAFF. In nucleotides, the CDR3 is TGTGCCAGCTTCATGGACAGAAACACTGAAGCTTTCTTT.

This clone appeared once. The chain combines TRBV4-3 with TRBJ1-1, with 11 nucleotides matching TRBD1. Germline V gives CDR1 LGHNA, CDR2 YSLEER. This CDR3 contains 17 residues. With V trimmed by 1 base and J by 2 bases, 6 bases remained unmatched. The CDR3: CASSQGLGQGANTEAFF. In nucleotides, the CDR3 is TGCGCCAGCAGCCAAGGCCTTGGACAGGGGGCTAACACTGAAGCTTTCTTT.

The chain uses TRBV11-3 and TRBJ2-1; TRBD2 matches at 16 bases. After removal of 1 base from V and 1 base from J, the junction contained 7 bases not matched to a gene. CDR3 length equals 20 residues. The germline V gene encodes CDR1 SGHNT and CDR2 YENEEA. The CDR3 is CASSLVPGLAGGPSYNEQFF. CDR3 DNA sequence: TGTGCCAGCAGCTTAGTTCCGGGACTAGCGGGAGGGCCGTCCTACAATGAGCAGTTCTTC.

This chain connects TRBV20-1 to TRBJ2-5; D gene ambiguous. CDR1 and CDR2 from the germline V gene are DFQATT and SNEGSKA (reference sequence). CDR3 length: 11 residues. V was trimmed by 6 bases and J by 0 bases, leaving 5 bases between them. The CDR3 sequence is CSAQDQETQYF. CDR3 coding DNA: TGCAGTGCGCAGGACCAAGAGACCCAGTACTTC.

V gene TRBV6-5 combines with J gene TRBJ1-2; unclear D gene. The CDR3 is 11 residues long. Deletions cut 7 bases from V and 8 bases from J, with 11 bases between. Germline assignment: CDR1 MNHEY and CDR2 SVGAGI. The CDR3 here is CASTPGVGYTF. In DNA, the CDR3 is TGTGCCAGCACCCCAGGCGTCGGCTACACCTTC.

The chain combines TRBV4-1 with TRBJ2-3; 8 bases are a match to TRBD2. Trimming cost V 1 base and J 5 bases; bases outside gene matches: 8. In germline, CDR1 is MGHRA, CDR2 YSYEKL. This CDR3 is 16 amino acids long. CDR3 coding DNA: TGCGCCAGCAGCCAAGGGGGTAGCGGGGACCGAGATACGCAGTATTTT. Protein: CASSQGGSGDRDTQYF.

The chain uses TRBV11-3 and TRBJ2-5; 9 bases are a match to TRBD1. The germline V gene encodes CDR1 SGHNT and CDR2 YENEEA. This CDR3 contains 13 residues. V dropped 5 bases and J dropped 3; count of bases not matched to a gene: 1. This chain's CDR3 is CASSRDREETQYF. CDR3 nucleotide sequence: TGTGCCAGCAGCCGGGACAGGGAAGAGACCCAGTACTTC.

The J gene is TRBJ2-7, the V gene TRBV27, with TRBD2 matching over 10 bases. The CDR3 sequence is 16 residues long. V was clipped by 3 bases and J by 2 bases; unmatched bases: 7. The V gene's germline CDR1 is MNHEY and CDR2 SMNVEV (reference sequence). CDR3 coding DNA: TGTGCCAGCAGTTTGAGGTGGACTAGCGGTGCCTACGAGCAGTACTTC. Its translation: CASSLRWTSGAYEQYF.

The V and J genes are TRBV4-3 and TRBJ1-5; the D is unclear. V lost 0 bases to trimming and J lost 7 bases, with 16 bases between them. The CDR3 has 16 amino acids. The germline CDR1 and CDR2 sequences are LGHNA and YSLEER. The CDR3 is CASSQERGLLEQPQHF. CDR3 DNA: TGCGCCAGCAGCCAAGAAAGAGGACTATTGGAACAGCCCCAGCATTTT.

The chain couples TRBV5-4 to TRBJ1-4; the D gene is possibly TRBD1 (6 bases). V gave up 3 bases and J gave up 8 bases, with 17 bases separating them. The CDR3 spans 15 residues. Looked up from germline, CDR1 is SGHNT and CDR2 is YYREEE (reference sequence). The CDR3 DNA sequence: TGTGCCAGCAGCTCGACTGGGGGGCCGGGAGAAAAACTGTTTTTT. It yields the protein CASSSTGGPGEKLFF.

The CDR3 sequence: CASSPRTGGVYEQYF. The CDR3 DNA sequence: TGTGCCAGCAGCCCACGGACAGGGGGGGTGTACGAGCAGTACTTC. The chain joins TRBV7-2 to TRBJ2-7; 10 nucleotides line up with TRBD1. Germline V gene lookup returns CDR1 SGHTA and CDR2 FQGNSA. J lost 4 bases, V lost 5 bases, and 8 bases had no gene match. This CDR3 spans 15 amino acids.

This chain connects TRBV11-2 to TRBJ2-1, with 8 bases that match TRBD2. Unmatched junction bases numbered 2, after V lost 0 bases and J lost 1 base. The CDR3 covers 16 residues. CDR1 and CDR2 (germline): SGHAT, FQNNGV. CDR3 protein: CASSLELAASYNEQFF. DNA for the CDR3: TGTGCCAGCAGCTTAGAACTAGCGGCATCCTACAATGAGCAGTTCTTC.

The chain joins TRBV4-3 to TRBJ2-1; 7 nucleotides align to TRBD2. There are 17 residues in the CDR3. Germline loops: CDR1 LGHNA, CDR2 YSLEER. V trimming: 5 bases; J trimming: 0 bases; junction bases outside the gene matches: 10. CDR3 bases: TGCGCCAGCAGCAGGTCGACTAGCCTGAGCTCCTACAATGAGCAGTTCTTC. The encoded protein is CASSRSTSLSSYNEQFF.

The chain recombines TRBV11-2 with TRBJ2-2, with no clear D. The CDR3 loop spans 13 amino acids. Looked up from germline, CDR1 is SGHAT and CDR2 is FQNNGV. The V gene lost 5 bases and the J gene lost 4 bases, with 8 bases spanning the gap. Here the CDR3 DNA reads TGTGCCAGCAGCCGATCCCGCACCGGGGAGCTGTTTTTT. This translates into CASSRSRTGELFF.

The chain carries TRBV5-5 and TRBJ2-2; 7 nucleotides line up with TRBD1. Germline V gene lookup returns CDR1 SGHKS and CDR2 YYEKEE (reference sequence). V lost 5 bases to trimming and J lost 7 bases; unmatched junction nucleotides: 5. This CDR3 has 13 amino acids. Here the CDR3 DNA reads TGTGCCAGCAGTTTTCAGGGGGACGGGGAGCTGTTTTTT. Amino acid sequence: CASSFQGDGELFF.

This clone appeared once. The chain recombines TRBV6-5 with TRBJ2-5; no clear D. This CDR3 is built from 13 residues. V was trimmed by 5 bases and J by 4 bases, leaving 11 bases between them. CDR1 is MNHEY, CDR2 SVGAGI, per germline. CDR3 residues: CASSLHGVETQYF. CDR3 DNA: TGTGCCAGCAGTCTCCACGGAGTAGAGACCCAGTACTTC.

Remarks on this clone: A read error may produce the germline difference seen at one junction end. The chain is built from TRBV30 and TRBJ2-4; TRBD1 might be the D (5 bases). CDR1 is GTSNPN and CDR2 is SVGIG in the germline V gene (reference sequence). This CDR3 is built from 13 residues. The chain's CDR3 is CAWTKKGSLFSNF. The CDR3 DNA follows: TGTGCCTGGACTAAGAAGGGGTCCCTATTTTCAAACTTC.